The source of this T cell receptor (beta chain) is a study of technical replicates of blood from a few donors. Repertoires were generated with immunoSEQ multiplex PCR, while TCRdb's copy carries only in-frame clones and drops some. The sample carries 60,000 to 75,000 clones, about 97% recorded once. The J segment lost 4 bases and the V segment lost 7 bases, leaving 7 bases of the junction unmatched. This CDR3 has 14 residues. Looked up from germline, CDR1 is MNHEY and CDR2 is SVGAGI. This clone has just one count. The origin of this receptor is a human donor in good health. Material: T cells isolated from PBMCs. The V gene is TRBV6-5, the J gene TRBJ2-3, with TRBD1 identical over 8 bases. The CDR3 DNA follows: TGTGCCAGCACCCGGGACAGGTGGGCAGATACGCAGTATTTT. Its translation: CASTRDRWADTQYF.